These T cell receptor beta chains were read from a single sample in a study of blood T cell repertoires in COVID-19. Sequencing used immunoSEQ multiplex PCR; TCRdb keeps in-frame clones, though not all of them. This sample has under 250,000 clones, with approximately 80% found just once. The sample comprised peripheral blood. The receptors stem from a human donor in a cohort sampled during active COVID-19. The CDR3 runs from the conserved cysteine through the conserved F or W. Each record gives: V gene, clone size, D gene, J gene, CDR3 DNA, CDR3 protein. A D gene is named only where the DNA matches it firmly. Size tells how often a clone was seen (once, few, many) or the class of an expanded clone, and some rows leave it out.

>TRBV11-1|.|.|TRBJ1-4
TGTGCCAGCAGCCCGCGGGACGAGCTGGGGGATGAAAAACTGTTTTTT
CASSPRDELGDEKLFF
>TRBV19|.|TRBD2|TRBJ2-3
TGTGCCAGTAGTATCGAAGCGGGGGGGGGCACAGATACGCAGTATTTT
CASSIEAGGGTDTQYF
>TRBV19|.|.|TRBJ2-1
TGTGCCAGTAGTTGGGACTTGCCTAGCTCCTACAATGAGCAGTTCTTC
CASSWDLPSSYNEQFF
>TRBV28|.|.|TRBJ1-5
TGTGCCAGCAGTTTGCCGGACTTCAATCAGCCCCAGCATTTT
CASSLPDFNQPQHF
>TRBV5-1|.|.|TRBJ1-5
TGCGCCAGCAGACGCGACACACAAAGCAATCAGCCCCAGCATTTT
CASRRDTQSNQPQHF
>TRBV12-3/TRBV12-4|few|TRBD2|TRBJ2-1
TGTGCCAGCAGCCTAGCGGGGGGGCATGAGCAGTTCTTC
CASSLAGGHEQFF
>TRBV5-1|.|TRBD2|TRBJ2-1
TGCGCCAGCAGTTGGACTAGCAACCATGAGCAGTTCTTC
CASSWTSNHEQFF
>TRBV7-2|once|TRBD1|TRBJ2-7
TGTGCCAGCAGCTTCGACAGGGGGCCGATGTACGAGCAGTACTTC
CASSFDRGPMYEQYF
>TRBV2|.|.|TRBJ1-5
TGTGCCAGCAGAACGGAGACCAATCAGCCCCAGCATTTT
CASRTETNQPQHF
>TRBV6-5|.|TRBD1|TRBJ1-2
TGTGCCAGCAGTCCCGACAGGGTCTGGTCTGGGGGCTACACCTTC
CASSPDRVWSGGYTF
>TRBV6-5|.|TRBD1|TRBJ2-2
TGTGCCAGCGGCCGACCGGGACAGGGAATCGGGGAGCTGTTTTTT
CASGRPGQGIGELFF
>TRBV6-4|few|.|TRBJ2-7
TGTGCCAGCCCGCGGTACGAGCAGTACTTC
CASPRYEQYF
>TRBV19|.|TRBD1|TRBJ1-3
TGTGCCAGTGAAGGACAGGGACGAAACACCATATATTTT
CASEGQGRNTIYF
>TRBV19|.|.|TRBJ1-5
TGTGCCAGTAGTAAGGAGGGTAAGCGGCCCCAGCATTTT
CASSKEGKRPQHF
>TRBV14|.|.|TRBJ2-7
TGTGCCAGCAGCCAAGGGGCAGGGACCTACGAGCAGTACTTC
CASSQGAGTYEQYF
>TRBV18|.|TRBD1|TRBJ1-4
TGTGCCAGCTCACAGGGGACAGGGTTTGAAAAACTGTTTTTT
CASSQGTGFEKLFF
>TRBV12-3/TRBV12-4|.|TRBD1|TRBJ1-4
TGTGCCGCGGGACAGGGTCGCCAAAAACTGTTTTTT
CAAGQGRQKLFF
>TRBV5-1|.|.|TRBJ2-2
TGCGCCAGCAGCTTGGCCAGGGGAATTAACACCGGGGAGCTGTTTTTT
CASSLARGINTGELFF
>TRBV9|.|TRBD2|TRBJ2-7
TGTGCCAGCAGCGTAGGGACTAGAGGTTCCTACGAGCAGTACTTC
CASSVGTRGSYEQYF
>TRBV2|.|.|TRBJ1-4
TGTGCCAGCAAGGGGTACAATGAAAAACTGTTTTTT
CASKGYNEKLFF
>TRBV19|.|.|TRBJ1-4
TGTGCCAGTAGTCCTCGCGGGGACTCTAATGAAAAACTGTTTTTT
CASSPRGDSNEKLFF
>TRBV3-1/TRBV3-2|once|.|TRBJ1-4
TGTGCCAGCAGCCAACGAGGCCTAGCAACTAATGAAAAACTGTTTTTT
CASSQRGLATNEKLFF
>TRBV5-1|.|.|TRBJ1-2
TGCGCCAGCAGATTTAATACAGGCGGTAACTATGGCTACACCTTC
CASRFNTGGNYGYTF
>TRBV7-9|.|.|TRBJ2-3
TGTGCCAGCAGCTTAGTGGACTACCAAGATACGCAGTATTTT
CASSLVDYQDTQYF
>TRBV5-1|.|.|TRBJ2-3
TGCGCCAGCAGCCTCGGAGGGGAAGATACGCAGTATTTT
CASSLGGEDTQYF
>TRBV28|.|TRBD2|TRBJ2-2
TGTGCCAGCTGGACTAGCGGGAGGTCCGGGGAGCTGTTTTTT
CASWTSGRSGELFF
>TRBV9|.|.|TRBJ1-3
TGTGCCAGCAGCGATTCCAAGCGGGGAAACACCATATATTTT
CASSDSKRGNTIYF
>TRBV28|.|TRBD1|TRBJ1-1
TGTGCCAGCAGTAAATGGGACAGACAGAACACTGAAGCTTTCTTT
CASSKWDRQNTEAFF
>TRBV29-1|.|TRBD2|TRBJ2-1
TGCAGCGTTGTACGACTAGCGGGAGCCAATGAGCAGTTCTTC
CSVVRLAGANEQFF
>TRBV6-2/TRBV6-3|.|.|TRBJ1-1
TGTGCCAGCAGTGAGGGCAACACTGAAGCTTTCTTT
CASSEGNTEAFF
>TRBV19|.|.|TRBJ2-1
TGTGCCAGTAGTCCTGGAGTCAATGAGCAGTTCTTC
CASSPGVNEQFF